This TCR beta chain was observed in a study of T cells in Graves' hyperthyroidism and ophthalmopathy. Fresh 10 ml peripheral blood yielded PBMCs. Amplified TCR beta CDR3 regions derived from RNA transcripts. When the TCR CDR3 underwent first-round RT-PCR, the HTBI primer set was used. TCRdb re-analysed the multiplex PCR reads in MiXCR, keeping a single row per CDR3 protein. The sample holds about 480,000 distinct CDR3 sequences, over 13% seen once. V was pared by 0 bases and J by 5 bases, with 11 bases between. The germline V gene has CDR1 GTSNPN and CDR2 SVGIG (reference sequence). This CDR3 region has 13 residues. This clonotype showed up many times.

Sequencing was carried out using blood. The chain combines TRBV30 with TRBJ2-7, with D possibly being TRBD1 (5 bases). The receptor comes from a woman younger than 30 with Graves' hyperthyroidism. CDR3 region: CAWSVGVRDEQYF. CDR3 nucleotide sequence: TGTGCCTGGAGTGTAGGGGTTCGGGACGAGCAGTACTTC.